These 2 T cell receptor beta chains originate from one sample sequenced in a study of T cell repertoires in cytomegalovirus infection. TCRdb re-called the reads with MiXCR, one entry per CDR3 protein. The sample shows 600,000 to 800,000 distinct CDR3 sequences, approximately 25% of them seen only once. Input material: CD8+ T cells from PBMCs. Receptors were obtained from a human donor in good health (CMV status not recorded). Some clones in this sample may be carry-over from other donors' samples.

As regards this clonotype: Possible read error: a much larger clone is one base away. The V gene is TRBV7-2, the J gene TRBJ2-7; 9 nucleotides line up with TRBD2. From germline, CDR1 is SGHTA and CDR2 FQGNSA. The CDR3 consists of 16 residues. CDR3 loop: CANSPWSGGTSYEQYV. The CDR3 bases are TGTGCCAACAGCCCTTGGAGCGGGGGGACCTCCTACGAGCAGTACGTC.

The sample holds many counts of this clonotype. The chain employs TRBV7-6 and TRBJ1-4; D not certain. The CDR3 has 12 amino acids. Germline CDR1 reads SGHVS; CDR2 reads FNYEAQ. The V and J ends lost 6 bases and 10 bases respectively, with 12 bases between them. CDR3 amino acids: CASRGEEGKLFF. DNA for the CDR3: TGTGCCAGCAGAGGAGAAGAGGGAAAACTGTTTTTT. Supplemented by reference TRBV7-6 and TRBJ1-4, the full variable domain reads GAGVSQSPRYKVTKRGQDVALRCDPISGHVSLYWYRQALGQGPEFLTYFNYEAQQDKSGLPNDRFSAERPEGSISTLTIQRTEQRDSAMYRCASRGEEGKLFFGSGTQLSVL.